This T cell receptor beta chain comes out of a study of CD8+CD57+ T cells in acquired aplastic anemia. Only patients with CD8+CD57+ cell expansion on flow cytometry were chosen for sequencing. The TCR beta profiling, which covered VDJ combination and CDR3 sequence, was carried out using genomic DNA as the template. MiXCR, applied by TCRdb to the reads, yields one record per CDR3 protein. The table has roughly 290,000 distinct CDR3 sequences, 45% to 65% seen once. General study findings and limits: Patients and controls had in common 25 to 35 CD8+ CDR3 sequences.

After removal of 6 bases from V and 4 bases from J, the junction contained 13 bases not matched to a gene. The CDR3 length is 15 residues. Germline V gene lookup returns CDR1 SGHRS and CDR2 YFSETQ. For this clonotype: Antigen: not known.

The sequenced sample consisted of sorted CD4+, CD8+, or CD8+CD57+ T cells (not recorded which) from PBMCs. J is TRBJ2-7 and V is TRBV5-1, with TRBD2 matching 7 bases. This clonotype was obtained from a human donor with aplastic anemia. The CDR3 loop reads CASKVGGSEVYEQYF. The CDR3 DNA sequence: TGCGCCAGCAAGGTGGGGGGGTCCGAGGTTTACGAGCAGTACTTC.